The 5 T cell receptor beta chains below all came from one sample that was sequenced in a study of T cells in Graves' hyperthyroidism and ophthalmopathy. RNA transcripts provided the source from which TCR beta CDR3 regions were amplified. The TCR CDR3 was amplified in a first-round RT-PCR using the HTBI primer set. TCRdb re-analysed the multiplex PCR reads in MiXCR, keeping a single row per CDR3 protein. The sample contains over 500,000 distinct CDR3 sequences, 14% of which appear only once. The sample consisted of blood. These TCRs come from a woman in her thirties or forties with Graves' hyperthyroidism.

This clonotype was counted between two and nine times. The chain carries TRBV5-4 and TRBJ2-1; 11 bases match TRBD2. CDR1 is SGHNT, CDR2 YYREEE, per germline (reference sequence). The CDR3 length is 19 residues. With V trimmed by 0 bases and J by 0 bases, 8 bases remained unmatched. CDR3 loop: CASSLASGRFLSSYNEQFF. CDR3 nucleotide sequence: TGTGCCAGCAGCTTGGCTAGCGGGAGGTTTCTTAGCTCCTACAATGAGCAGTTCTTC.

The sample holds many counts of this clonotype. The rearrangement links TRBV3-1 to TRBJ1-2; D might be TRBD1 (5 bases). This CDR3 is built from 15 residues. Per the germline V gene, CDR1 is LGHDT and CDR2 is YNNKEL (reference sequence). V shed 4 bases and J shed 3 bases, with 15 bases lying between them. The CDR3 here is CASSPDSGADYGYTF. CDR3 DNA: TGTGCCAGCAGCCCAGACAGCGGAGCGGACTATGGCTACACCTTC.

This chain links TRBV5-1 with TRBJ2-7; D possibly matches TRBD1 or TRBD2 (6 bases each). The CDR3 loop spans 14 amino acids. Germline V gene sequence: CDR1 SGHRS, CDR2 YFSETQ. V lost 4 bases to trimming and J lost 4 bases, with 15 bases between them. CDR3 DNA sequence: TGCGCCAGCAGCGGGGGGCTTGGTCATTACGAGCAGTACTTC. This gives the protein CASSGGLGHYEQYF.

V usage is TRBV3-1 and J usage is TRBJ2-7; perhaps TRBD2 as D (5 bases). The CDR3 has 16 residues. V lost 1 base, J lost 7 bases, and 20 bases lay in between. The V gene's germline CDR1 is LGHDT and CDR2 YNNKEL (reference sequence). The CDR3 sequence is CASSQGVLALGWEQYF. CDR3 nucleotide sequence: TGTGCCAGCAGCCAAGGAGTTCTAGCCTTGGGGTGGGAGCAGTACTTC.

This sequence joins TRBV9 and TRBJ2-3; 8 bases line up with TRBD1. This CDR3 has 16 amino acids. V was clipped by 0 bases and J by 5 bases; unmatched bases: 8. Per germline, CDR1 SGDLS and CDR2 YYNGEE. The CDR3 region has the DNA TGTGCCAGCAGCGTAGAGGCAGGGGGCATCGGAGATACGCAGTATTTT. This codes for CASSVEAGGIGDTQYF.